These T cell receptor beta chains were read from a single sample in a study of blood T cell repertoires in COVID-19. Method: immunoSEQ multiplex PCR; TCRdb's copy keeps in-frame clones and lacks some. The data contain some 270,000 clones, 80% to 85% of them singletons. The sample consisted of PBMCs or T cells enriched from blood (not recorded which). Receptor source: a man aged 50-60 years who had recovered from COVID-19. Both conserved end residues are part of each CDR3. A D gene is named only where the DNA matches it firmly. Only part of the rows carry a size: once, few, many, or a class if the clone is expanded.

D	V	J	size	DNA	CDR3
.	TRBV4-1	TRBJ2-3	.	TGCGCCAGCAGCCAAGATTGGGGAGGAGGCACAGATACGCAGTATTTT	CASSQDWGGGTDTQYF
.	TRBV28	TRBJ1-5	.	TGTGCCAGCAGTTTATTCTCAACAGCCAATCAGCCCCAGCATTTT	CASSLFSTANQPQHF
TRBD2	TRBV9	TRBJ2-7	once	TGTGCCAGCAGCCCCAGCCGGGGGGGGTCGGAATCCTACGAGCAGTACTTC	CASSPSRGGSESYEQYF
.	TRBV2	TRBJ1-1	.	TGTGCCAGCAGTCCGCAGACACCACAGAATGAAGCTTTCTTT	CASSPQTPQNEAFF
.	TRBV7-2	TRBJ2-3	.	TGTGCCAGCAGCTTAGTCGGTTCAGCGGCAGATCCGGCAGATACGCAGTATTTT	CASSLVGSAADPADTQYF
.	TRBV5-6	TRBJ2-7	.	TGTGCCAGCAGCTCGGGCATGGAGGTCCACGAGCAGTACTTC	CASSSGMEVHEQYF
.	TRBV5-4	TRBJ1-6	.	TGTGCCAGCACGACAGGACATTCACCCCTCCACTTT	CASTTGHSPLHF
TRBD1	TRBV24-1	TRBJ2-3	.	TGTGCCACCAGTGGTAGGGACAGGGGCTTGGATACGCAGTATTTT	CATSGRDRGLDTQYF
.	TRBV5-1	TRBJ1-2	.	TGCGCCAGCAGCATTCTACAGGGAGATGGTGGCTACACCTTC	CASSILQGDGGYTF
TRBD1	TRBV3-1/TRBV3-2	TRBJ1-4	.	TGTGCCAGCAGCTTCCGGACAGGGAAAGGTGAAAAACTGTTTTTT	CASSFRTGKGEKLFF
.	TRBV24-1	TRBJ2-1	once	TGTGCCACCAGTGACGCCGACTGGCGGGGTATAGATGAGCAGTTCTTC	CATSDADWRGIDEQFF
.	TRBV7-3	TRBJ1-1	.	TGTGCCAGCAGCGAGGTACCTACAGGGTGGGGCACTGAAGCTTTCTTT	CASSEVPTGWGTEAFF
.	TRBV11-3	TRBJ1-4	.	TGTGCCAGCAGCGAACCCTTTGGGGCCAGGGAGGGAACTAATGAAAAACTGTTTTTT	CASSEPFGAREGTNEKLFF
TRBD1	TRBV18	TRBJ1-5	.	TGTGCCAGCTCACGAAACAGGGGGCAGCCCCAGCATTTT	CASSRNRGQPQHF